This T cell receptor beta chain was recovered during a study of T-cell memory formation after mild COVID-19. At the level of the study: The TCR clusters were mostly specific to one donor.

On this clonotype itself: What it binds is not known.

Germline CDR1 reads SGHTA; CDR2 reads FQGNSA. The CDR3 runs 15 residues. The ends were cut back, 5 bases at V and 6 bases at J, with 17 bases in the middle. Study-level results: CD4/CD8 balance characterized clones contracting day 15 to 85, and CD4+ skew characterized later expanders. Prior to infection, memory already included some responding clones, suggesting cross-reactive memory joined. Mostly located in CM and EM were contracting CD4+ clones, with contracting CD8+ clones located in EMRA.

MiXCR was run by TCRdb on the 5' RACE reads, yielding one entry per CDR3 protein. The sample has about 180,000 distinct CDR3 sequences; 16% are singletons. This chain links TRBV7-2 with TRBJ2-1, with D tentatively TRBD1 or TRBD2 (5 bases each). The sequence was collected from an adult woman who had mild COVID-19 (a few samples of this study predate the infection). Cell type and time point are not known. Sequencing input: PBMCs or a T cell subset sorted from them (not recorded which). The CDR3 DNA reads as TGTGCCAGCAGCCCGGGGACCAGCCCCCTCAATGAGCAGTTCTTC. It specifies CASSPGTSPLNEQFF. The full variable domain, completed using reference TRBV7-2 and TRBJ2-1, is GAGVSQSPSNKVTEKGKDVELRCDPISGHTALYWYRQSLGQGLEFLIYFQGNSAPDKSGLPSDRFSAERTGGSVSTLTIQRTQQEDSAVYLCASSPGTSPLNEQFFGPGTRLTVL.